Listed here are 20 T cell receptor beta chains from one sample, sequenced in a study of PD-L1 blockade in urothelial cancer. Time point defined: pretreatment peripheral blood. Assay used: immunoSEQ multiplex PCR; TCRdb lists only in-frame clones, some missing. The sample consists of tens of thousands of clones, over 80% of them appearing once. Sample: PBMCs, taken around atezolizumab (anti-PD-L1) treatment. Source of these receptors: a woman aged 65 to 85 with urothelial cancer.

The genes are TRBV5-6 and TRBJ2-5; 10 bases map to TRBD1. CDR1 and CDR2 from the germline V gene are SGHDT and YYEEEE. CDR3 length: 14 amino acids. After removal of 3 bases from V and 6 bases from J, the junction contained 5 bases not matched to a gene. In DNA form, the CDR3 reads TGTGCCAGCAGCTCGAGGGACAGGGGCCAGACCCAGTACTTC. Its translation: CASSSRDRGQTQYF.

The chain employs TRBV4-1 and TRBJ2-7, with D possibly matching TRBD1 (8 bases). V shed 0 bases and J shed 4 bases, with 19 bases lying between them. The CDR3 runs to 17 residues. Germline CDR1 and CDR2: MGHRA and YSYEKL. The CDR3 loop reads CASSQDQNRGGAYEQYF. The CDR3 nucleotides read TGCGCCAGCAGCCAAGACCAAAACAGGGGGGGGGCTTACGAGCAGTACTTC.

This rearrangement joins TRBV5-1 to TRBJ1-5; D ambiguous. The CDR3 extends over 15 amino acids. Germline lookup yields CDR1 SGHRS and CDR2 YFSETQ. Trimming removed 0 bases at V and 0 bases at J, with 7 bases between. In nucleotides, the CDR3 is TGCGCCAGCAGCTTGGCCGGTTATAGCAATCAGCCCCAGCATTTT. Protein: CASSLAGYSNQPQHF.

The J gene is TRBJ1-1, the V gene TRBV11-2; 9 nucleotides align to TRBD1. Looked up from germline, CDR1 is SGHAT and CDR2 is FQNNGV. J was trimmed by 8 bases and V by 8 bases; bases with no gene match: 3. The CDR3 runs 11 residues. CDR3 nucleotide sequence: TGTGCCAGCCGTGGGACAGGGGAAGCTTTCTTT. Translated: CASRGTGEAFF. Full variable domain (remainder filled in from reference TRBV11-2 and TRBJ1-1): EAGVAQSPRYKIIEKRQSVAFWCNPISGHATLYWYQQILGQGPKLLIQFQNNGVVDDSQLPKDRFSAERLKGVDSTLKIQPAKLEDSAVYLCASRGTGEAFFGQGTRLTVV.

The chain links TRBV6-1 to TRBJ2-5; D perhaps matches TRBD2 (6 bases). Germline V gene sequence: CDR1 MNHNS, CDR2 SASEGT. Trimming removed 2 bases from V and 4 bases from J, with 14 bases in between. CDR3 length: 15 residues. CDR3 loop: CASSELGAGPETQYF. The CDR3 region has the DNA TGTGCCAGCAGTGAATTGGGTGCGGGGCCAGAGACCCAGTACTTC.

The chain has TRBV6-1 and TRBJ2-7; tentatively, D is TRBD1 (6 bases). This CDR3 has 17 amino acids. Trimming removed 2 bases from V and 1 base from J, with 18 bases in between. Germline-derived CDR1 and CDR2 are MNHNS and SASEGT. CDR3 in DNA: TGTGCCAGCAGTGAATCCACAGGGTTTATAGTATCCTACGAGCAGTACTTC. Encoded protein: CASSESTGFIVSYEQYF.

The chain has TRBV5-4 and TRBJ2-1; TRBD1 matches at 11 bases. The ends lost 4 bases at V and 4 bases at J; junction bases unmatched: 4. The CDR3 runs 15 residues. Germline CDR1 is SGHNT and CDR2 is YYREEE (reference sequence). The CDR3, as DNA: TGTGCCAGCAGCCCAGGGACAGGGGGTTACAATGAGCAGTTCTTC. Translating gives CASSPGTGGYNEQFF.

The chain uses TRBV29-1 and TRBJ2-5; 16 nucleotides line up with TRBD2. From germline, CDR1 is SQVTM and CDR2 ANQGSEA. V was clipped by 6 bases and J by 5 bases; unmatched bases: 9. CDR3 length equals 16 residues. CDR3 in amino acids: CSVVPGLAGGRETQYF. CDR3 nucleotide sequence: TGCAGCGTCGTCCCGGGACTAGCGGGGGGGCGGGAGACCCAGTACTTC.

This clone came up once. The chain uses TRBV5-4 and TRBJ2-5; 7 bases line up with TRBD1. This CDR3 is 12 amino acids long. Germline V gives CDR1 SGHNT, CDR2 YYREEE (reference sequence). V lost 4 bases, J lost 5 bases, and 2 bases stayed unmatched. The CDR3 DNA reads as TGTGCCAGCAGCCCGGACAGGGAGACCCAGTACTTC. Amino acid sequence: CASSPDRETQYF.

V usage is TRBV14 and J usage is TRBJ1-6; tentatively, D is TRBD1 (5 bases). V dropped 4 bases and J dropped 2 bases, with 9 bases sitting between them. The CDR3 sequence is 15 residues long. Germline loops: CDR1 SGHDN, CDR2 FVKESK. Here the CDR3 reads CASSPSGTYNSPLHF. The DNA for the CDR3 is TGTGCCAGCAGCCCGTCAGGGACCTATAATTCACCCCTCCACTTT.

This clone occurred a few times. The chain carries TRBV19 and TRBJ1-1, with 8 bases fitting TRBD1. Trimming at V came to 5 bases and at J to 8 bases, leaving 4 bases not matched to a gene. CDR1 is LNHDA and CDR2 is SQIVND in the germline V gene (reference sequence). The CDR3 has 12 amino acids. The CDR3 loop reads CASSPGQGEAFF. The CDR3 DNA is TGTGCCAGTAGTCCTGGACAGGGCGAAGCTTTCTTT.

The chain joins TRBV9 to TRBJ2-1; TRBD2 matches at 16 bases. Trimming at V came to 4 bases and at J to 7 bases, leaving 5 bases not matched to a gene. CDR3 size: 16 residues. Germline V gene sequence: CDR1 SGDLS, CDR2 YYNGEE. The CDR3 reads CASSPGLAGGVNEQFF. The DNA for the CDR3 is TGTGCCAGCAGCCCGGGACTAGCGGGAGGGGTTAATGAGCAGTTCTTC.

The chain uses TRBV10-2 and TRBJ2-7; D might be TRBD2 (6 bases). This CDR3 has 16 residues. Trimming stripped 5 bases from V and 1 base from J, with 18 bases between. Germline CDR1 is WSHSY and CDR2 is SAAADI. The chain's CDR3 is CASSSGGVGGSYEQYF. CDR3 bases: TGCGCCAGCAGTTCCGGCGGGGTCGGGGGTTCCTACGAGCAGTACTTC.

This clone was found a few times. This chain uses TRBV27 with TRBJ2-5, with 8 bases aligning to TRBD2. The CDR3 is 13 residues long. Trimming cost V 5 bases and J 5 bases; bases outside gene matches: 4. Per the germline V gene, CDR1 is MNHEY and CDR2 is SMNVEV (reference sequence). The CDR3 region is CASSPRGGETQYF. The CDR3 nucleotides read TGTGCCAGCAGTCCTCGGGGGGGGGAGACCCAGTACTTC.

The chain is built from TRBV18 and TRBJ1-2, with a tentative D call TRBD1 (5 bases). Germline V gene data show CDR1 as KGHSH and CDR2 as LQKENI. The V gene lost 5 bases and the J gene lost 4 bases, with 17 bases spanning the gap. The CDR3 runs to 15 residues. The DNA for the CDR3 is TGTGCCAGCTCAACCGACCAGGGAACCGCCTATGGCTACACCTTC. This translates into CASSTDQGTAYGYTF.

For the CDR3, the DNA is TGTGCCAGCAGCACCCACAGGGATCAGCCCCAGCATTTT. Translating it yields CASSTHRDQPQHF. This chain connects TRBV7-2 to TRBJ1-5, with a weak D call TRBD1 (6 bases). The germline V gene has CDR1 SGHTA and CDR2 FQGNSA. The germline V and J ends were trimmed by 5 bases and 5 bases, with 10 bases remaining between them. The CDR3 covers 13 residues.

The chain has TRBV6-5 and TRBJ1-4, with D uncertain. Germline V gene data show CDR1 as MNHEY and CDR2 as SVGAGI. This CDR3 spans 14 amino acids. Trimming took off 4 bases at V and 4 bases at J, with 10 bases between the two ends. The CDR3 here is CASSFRSVNEKLFF. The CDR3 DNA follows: TGTGCCAGCAGTTTCCGGAGCGTTAATGAAAAACTGTTTTTT.

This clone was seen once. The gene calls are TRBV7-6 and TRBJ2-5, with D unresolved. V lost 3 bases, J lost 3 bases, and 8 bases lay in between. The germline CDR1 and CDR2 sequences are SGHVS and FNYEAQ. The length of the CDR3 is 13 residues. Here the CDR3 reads CASSFGVKETQYF. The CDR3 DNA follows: TGTGCCAGCAGCTTCGGAGTTAAAGAGACCCAGTACTTC. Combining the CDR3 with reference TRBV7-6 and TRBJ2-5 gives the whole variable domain GAGVSQSPRYKVTKRGQDVALRCDPISGHVSLYWYRQALGQGPEFLTYFNYEAQQDKSGLPNDRFSAERPEGSISTLTIQRTEQRDSAMYRCASSFGVKETQYFGPGTRLLVL.

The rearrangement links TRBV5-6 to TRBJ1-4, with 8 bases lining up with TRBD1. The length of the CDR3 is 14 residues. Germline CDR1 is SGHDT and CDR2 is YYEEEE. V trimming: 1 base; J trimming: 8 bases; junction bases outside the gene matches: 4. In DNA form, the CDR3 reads TGTGCCAGCAGCTTGCAGGGGGCTGGGGAAAAACTGTTTTTT. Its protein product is CASSLQGAGEKLFF.

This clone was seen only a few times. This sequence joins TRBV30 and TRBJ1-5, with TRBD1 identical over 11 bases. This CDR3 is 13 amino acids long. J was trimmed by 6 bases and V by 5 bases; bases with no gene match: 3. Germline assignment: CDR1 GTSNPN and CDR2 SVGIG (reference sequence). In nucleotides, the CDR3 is TGTGCCTGGGGACAGGGGGCGGGTCAGCCCCAGCATTTT. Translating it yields CAWGQGAGQPQHF.